The next 2 T cell receptor beta chains were all read from a single sample in a study of breast tumors, draining lymph nodes, adjacent tissues. One entry per CDR3 protein, called by TCRdb with MiXCR from the multiplex PCR reads. In the table there are about 170,000 distinct CDR3 sequences, 30% to 35% of which are singletons. Breast cancer patients provided tissue from their axillary draining lymph nodes. Input material: axillary lymph node tissue. These receptors all stem from a female donor with breast cancer. Some clones in this sample may be carry-over from other donors' samples.

This clonotype was detected many times. The chain has TRBV28 and TRBJ2-7; unclear D gene. Germline-derived CDR1 and CDR2 are MDHEN and SYDVKM. The length of the CDR3 is 12 residues. Deletions cut 4 bases from V and 6 bases from J, with 10 bases between. In DNA form, the CDR3 reads TGTGCCAGCAGTTCATCTCTAGGCGAGCAGTACTTC. This translates into CASSSSLGEQYF.

A note on this clonotype: Just one base apart from a much larger clone, this may be a read error. This chain uses TRBV7-9 with TRBJ1-2; D is perhaps TRBD1 (5 bases). The CDR3 consists of 15 residues. CDR1 is SEHNR and CDR2 is FQNEAQ in the germline V gene (reference sequence). DNA of the CDR3: TGTGCCAGCAGCTCGACAGATTTAGAGAACTATGGCTACCCCTTC. Protein: CASSSTDLENYGYPF.